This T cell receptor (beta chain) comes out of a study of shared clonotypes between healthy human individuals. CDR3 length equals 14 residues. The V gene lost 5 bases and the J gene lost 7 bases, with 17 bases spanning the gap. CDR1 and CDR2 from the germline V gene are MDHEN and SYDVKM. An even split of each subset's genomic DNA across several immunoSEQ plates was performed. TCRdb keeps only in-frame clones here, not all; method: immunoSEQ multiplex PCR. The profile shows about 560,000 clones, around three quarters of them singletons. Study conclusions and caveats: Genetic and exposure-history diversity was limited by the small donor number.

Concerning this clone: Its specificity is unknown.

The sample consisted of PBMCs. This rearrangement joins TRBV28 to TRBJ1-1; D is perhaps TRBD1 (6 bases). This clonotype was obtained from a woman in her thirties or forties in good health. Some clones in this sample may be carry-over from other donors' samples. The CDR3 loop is CASSEDRSRGEAFF. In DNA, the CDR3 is TGTGCCAGCAGTGAAGACAGGTCTAGGGGTGAAGCTTTCTTT.